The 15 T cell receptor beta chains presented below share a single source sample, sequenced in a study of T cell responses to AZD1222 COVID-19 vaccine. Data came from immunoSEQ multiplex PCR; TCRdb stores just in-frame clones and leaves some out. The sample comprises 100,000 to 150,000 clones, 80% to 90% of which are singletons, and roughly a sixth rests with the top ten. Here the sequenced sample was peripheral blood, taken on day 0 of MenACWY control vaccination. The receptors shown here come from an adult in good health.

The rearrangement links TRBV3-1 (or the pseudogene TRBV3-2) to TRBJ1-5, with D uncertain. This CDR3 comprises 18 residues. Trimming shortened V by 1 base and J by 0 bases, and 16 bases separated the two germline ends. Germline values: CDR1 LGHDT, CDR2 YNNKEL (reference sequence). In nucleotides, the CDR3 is TGTGCCAGCAGCCAAGGAAGAGCCGGAACAGATAGCAATCAGCCCCAGCATTTT. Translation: CASSQGRAGTDSNQPQHF.

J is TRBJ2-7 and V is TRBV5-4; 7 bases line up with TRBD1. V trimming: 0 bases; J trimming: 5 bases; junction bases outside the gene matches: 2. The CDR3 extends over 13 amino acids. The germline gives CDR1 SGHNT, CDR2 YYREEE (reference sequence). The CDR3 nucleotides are TGTGCCAGCAGCTTGGGGACAGGAGACGAGCAGTACTTC. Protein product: CASSLGTGDEQYF.

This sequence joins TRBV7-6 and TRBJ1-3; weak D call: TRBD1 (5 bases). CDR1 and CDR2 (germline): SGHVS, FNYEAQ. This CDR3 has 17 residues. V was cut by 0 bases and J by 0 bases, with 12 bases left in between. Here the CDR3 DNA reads TGTGCCAGCAGCTTAGCTGCAGGGTCCCTCTCTGGAAACACCATATATTTT. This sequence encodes CASSLAAGSLSGNTIYF.

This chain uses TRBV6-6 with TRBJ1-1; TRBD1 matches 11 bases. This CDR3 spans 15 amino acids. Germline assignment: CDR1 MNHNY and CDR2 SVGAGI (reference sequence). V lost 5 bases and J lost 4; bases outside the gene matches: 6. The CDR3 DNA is TGTGCCAGCAGTAGGACAGGGGGCTTGGTCACTGAAGCTTTCTTT. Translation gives CASSRTGGLVTEAFF.

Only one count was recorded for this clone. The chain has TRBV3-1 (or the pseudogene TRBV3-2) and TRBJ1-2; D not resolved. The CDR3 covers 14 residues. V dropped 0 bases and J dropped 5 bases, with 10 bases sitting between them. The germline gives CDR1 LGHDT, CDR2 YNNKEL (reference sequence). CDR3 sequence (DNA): TGTGCCAGCAGCCAAGATATGCCGGGTTATGGCTACACCTTC. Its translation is CASSQDMPGYGYTF.

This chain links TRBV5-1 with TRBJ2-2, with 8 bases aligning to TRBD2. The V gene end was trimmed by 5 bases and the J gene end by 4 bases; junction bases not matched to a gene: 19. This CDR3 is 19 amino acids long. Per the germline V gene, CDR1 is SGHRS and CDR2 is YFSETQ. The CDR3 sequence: CASRRRVVREETPTGELFF. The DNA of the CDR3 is TGCGCCAGCAGACGCCGGGTTGTGCGGGAGGAAACCCCCACCGGGGAGCTGTTTTTT.

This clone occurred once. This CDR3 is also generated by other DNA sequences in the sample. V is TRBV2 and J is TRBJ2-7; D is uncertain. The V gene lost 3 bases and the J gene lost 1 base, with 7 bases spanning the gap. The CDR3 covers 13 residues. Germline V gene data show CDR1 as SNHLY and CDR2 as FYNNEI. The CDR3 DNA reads TGTGCCAGCAGTGACGGCGGTTCCTACGAGCAGTACTTC. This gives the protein CASSDGGSYEQYF.

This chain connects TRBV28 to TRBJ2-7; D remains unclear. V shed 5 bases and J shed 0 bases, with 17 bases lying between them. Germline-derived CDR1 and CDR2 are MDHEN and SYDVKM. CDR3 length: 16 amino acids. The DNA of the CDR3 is TGTGCCAGCAGTCCTCACGCGGTAGCCTTCTCCTACGAGCAGTACTTC. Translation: CASSPHAVAFSYEQYF. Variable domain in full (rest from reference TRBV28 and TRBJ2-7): DVKVTQSSRYLVKRTGEKVFLECVQDMDHENMFWYRQDPGLGLRLIYFSYDVKMKEKGDIPEGYSVSREKKERFSLILESASTNQTSMYLCASSPHAVAFSYEQYFGPGTRLTVT.

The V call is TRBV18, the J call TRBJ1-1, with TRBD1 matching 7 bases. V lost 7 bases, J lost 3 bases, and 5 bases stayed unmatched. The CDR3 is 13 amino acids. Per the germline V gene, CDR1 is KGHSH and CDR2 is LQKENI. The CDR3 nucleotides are TGTGCCAGCTGCCGGACAGGAGACACTGAAGCTTTCTTT. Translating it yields CASCRTGDTEAFF.

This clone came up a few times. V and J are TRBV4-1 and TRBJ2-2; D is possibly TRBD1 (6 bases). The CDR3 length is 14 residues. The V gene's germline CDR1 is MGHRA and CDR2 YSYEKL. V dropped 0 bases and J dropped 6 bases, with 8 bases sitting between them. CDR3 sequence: CASSQDRGSGELFF. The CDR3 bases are TGCGCCAGCAGCCAAGATAGGGGGTCCGGGGAGCTGTTTTTT.

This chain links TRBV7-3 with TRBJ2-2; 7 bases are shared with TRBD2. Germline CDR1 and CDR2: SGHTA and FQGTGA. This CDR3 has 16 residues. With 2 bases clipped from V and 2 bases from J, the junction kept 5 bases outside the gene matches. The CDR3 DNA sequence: TGTGCCAGCAGCTTAGGCCAGGGACTAAACACCGGGGAGCTGTTTTTT. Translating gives CASSLGQGLNTGELFF.

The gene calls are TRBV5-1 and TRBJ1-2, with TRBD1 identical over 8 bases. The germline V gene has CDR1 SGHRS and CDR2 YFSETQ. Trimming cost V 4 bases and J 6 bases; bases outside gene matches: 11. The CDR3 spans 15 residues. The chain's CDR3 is CASSPNQGAWDGYTF. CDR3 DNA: TGCGCCAGCAGCCCAAATCAGGGGGCGTGGGATGGCTACACCTTC.

CDR3 region: CASSQERWRRASAADTQYF. DNA for the CDR3: TGTGCCAGTAGCCAAGAGAGGTGGCGCCGGGCTAGCGCAGCAGATACGCAGTATTTT. The chain joins TRBV19 to TRBJ2-3, with D possibly TRBD2 on 6 matching bases. The CDR3 has 19 amino acids. V lost 6 bases and J 4 bases, leaving 29 bases between the germline ends. Per germline, CDR1 LNHDA and CDR2 SQIVND (reference sequence).

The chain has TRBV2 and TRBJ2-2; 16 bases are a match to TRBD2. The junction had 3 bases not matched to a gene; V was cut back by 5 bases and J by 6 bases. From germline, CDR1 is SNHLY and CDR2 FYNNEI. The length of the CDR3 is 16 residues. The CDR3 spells CASSSGLAGGAGELFF. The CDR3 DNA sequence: TGTGCCAGCAGTTCGGGACTAGCGGGAGGGGCCGGGGAGCTGTTTTTT.

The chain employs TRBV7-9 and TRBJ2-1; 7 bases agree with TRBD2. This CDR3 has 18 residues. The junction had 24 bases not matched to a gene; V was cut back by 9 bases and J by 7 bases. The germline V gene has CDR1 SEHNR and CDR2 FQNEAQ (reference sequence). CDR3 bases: TGTGCCAGTAAAAAGGCAGCGGGGACCGCGAGTGGGGGGAATGAGCAGTTCTTC. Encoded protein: CASKKAAGTASGGNEQFF.